This TCR beta chain was identified during a study of T cell changes during pregnancy in multiple sclerosis. Germline CDR1 is LGHNA and CDR2 is YNFKEQ. The CDR3 sequence is 17 residues long. Trimming stripped 4 bases from V and 1 base from J, with 16 bases between. The data were produced by immunoSEQ multiplex PCR, yet TCRdb's version contains in-frame clones alone and is incomplete. The table has roughly 59,000 clones, approximately 89% seen once. This clone was observed a single time. J is TRBJ2-2 and V is TRBV4-2; tentatively, D is TRBD1 (6 bases). The sequencing used peripheral blood, collected in the third trimester of pregnancy. The TCR originated in a female donor in good health, enrolled as a control in a pregnancy study. The CDR3: CASSPGWGPKNTGELFF. DNA of the CDR3: TGTGCCAGCAGCCCAGGGTGGGGGCCCAAGAACACCGGGGAGCTGTTTTTT.